The 28 T cell receptor beta chains reported below all come from one sample, sequenced in a study of blood T cell repertoires in COVID-19. Sequenced by immunoSEQ multiplex PCR; TCRdb stores in-frame clones only, minus some. The sample has 200,000 to 250,000 clones, under 90% seen once. Sequenced material: PBMCs or T cells enriched from blood (not recorded which). The receptors were gathered from a woman between 50 and 59 years old who had been exposed to COVID-19.

This clone was observed many times. The J gene is TRBJ2-7, the V gene TRBV10-3, with 9 bases matching TRBD1. This CDR3 comprises 14 residues. V trimming: 7 bases; J trimming: 4 bases; junction bases outside the gene matches: 8. Germline assignment: CDR1 ENHRY and CDR2 SYGVKD. The CDR3: CAITSGTGLYEQYF. Written as DNA, the CDR3 is TGTGCCATCACATCCGGGACAGGGTTATACGAGCAGTACTTC.

The CDR3 here is CASSLNGQTYEQYF. The CDR3 DNA reads as TGCGCCAGCAGCTTGAACGGACAGACCTACGAGCAGTACTTC. The chain carries TRBV5-1 and TRBJ2-7; possibly TRBD1 for D (6 bases). Trimming stripped 1 base from V and 2 bases from J, with 10 bases between. The CDR3 has 14 amino acids. Germline V gene sequence: CDR1 SGHRS, CDR2 YFSETQ.

The chain has TRBV12-3 or TRBV12-4 and TRBJ1-4; D not certain. The CDR3 is 13 amino acids. Between the trimmed V and J ends, which lost 2 bases and 8 bases, there was a span of 9 bases. CDR3 in amino acids: CASSLFAGEKLFF. The CDR3 DNA reads as TGTGCCAGCAGTTTATTTGCAGGAGAAAAACTGTTTTTT.

This clone has more than one count but fewer than ten. This chain links TRBV18 with TRBJ1-2; TRBD1 matches at 7 bases. Trimming cost V 6 bases and J 3 bases; bases outside gene matches: 4. The CDR3 has 13 amino acids. Germline lookup yields CDR1 KGHSH and CDR2 LQKENI. This CDR3 reads CASSTDRDYGYTF. As DNA, the CDR3 is TGTGCCAGCTCGACAGACAGGGACTATGGCTACACCTTC.

The chain has TRBV6-2 or TRBV6-3 and TRBJ2-5; 8 nucleotides align to TRBD1. Germline V gene data show CDR1 as MNHEY and CDR2 as SVGEGT. Trimming at V came to 6 bases and at J to 0 bases, leaving 6 bases not matched to a gene. The CDR3 is 15 residues long. The CDR3 loop is CASSRTGTNQETQYF. As DNA, the CDR3 is TGTGCCAGCAGCCGGACAGGGACGAACCAAGAGACCCAGTACTTC.

The chain employs TRBV6-4 and TRBJ2-2; TRBD2 aligns across 8 bases. V dropped 2 bases and J dropped 0; count of bases not matched to a gene: 5. The CDR3 is 17 amino acids. From germline, CDR1 is MRHNA and CDR2 SNTAGT. DNA of the CDR3: TGTGCCAGCAGTGACGTTAGCGGGGATTCGAACACCGGGGAGCTGTTTTTT. Translated, it gives CASSDVSGDSNTGELFF.

This chain uses TRBV15 with TRBJ2-3; TRBD2 agrees at 8 bases. The CDR3 length is 17 residues. The trim removed 0 bases at V and 2 bases at J, leaving 7 bases unmatched. The V gene's germline CDR1 is LNHNV and CDR2 YYDKDF (reference sequence). The CDR3 DNA reads as TGTGCCACCAGCAGAGAAGAGGCGGGGGGAAACACAGATACGCAGTATTTT. Translating gives CATSREEAGGNTDTQYF.

The chain employs TRBV11-3 and TRBJ1-1; D gene uncertain. V shed 6 bases and J shed 8 bases, with 19 bases lying between them. The CDR3 totals 14 residues. The germline V gene encodes CDR1 SGHNT and CDR2 YENEEA. The CDR3 nucleotides read TGTGCCAGCAGTCTCAATCCGACGGGAGGGGAAGCTTTCTTT. Translated, it gives CASSLNPTGGEAFF.

As concerns this clone: Other DNA sequences in this specimen translate into the identical CDR3. The V and J genes are TRBV5-1 and TRBJ1-1; possibly TRBD1 for D (5 bases). The CDR3 covers 15 residues. V was cut by 0 bases and J by 2 bases, with 11 bases left in between. Germline CDR1 is SGHRS and CDR2 is YFSETQ. The CDR3 reads CASSLGGGRNTEAFF. CDR3 coding DNA: TGCGCCAGCAGCTTGGGTGGGGGGAGAAACACTGAAGCTTTCTTT.

The chain is built from TRBV6-5 and TRBJ1-1; possibly TRBD1 for D (6 bases). Trimming took off 5 bases at V and 6 bases at J, with 16 bases between the two ends. Germline-derived CDR1 and CDR2 are MNHEY and SVGAGI. There are 14 residues in the CDR3. The CDR3 sequence is CASSNRRGSSEAFF. The DNA of the CDR3 is TGTGCCAGCAGTAACCGCAGGGGCTCCTCTGAAGCTTTCTTT.

The V gene is TRBV5-1, the J gene TRBJ2-7; 8 nucleotides agree with TRBD2. V shed 3 bases and J 9 bases; nucleotides not matched to a gene: 11. Germline V gives CDR1 SGHRS, CDR2 YFSETQ. CDR3 length: 14 amino acids. CDR3: CASSSKEAAGGQYF. The CDR3 region has the DNA TGCGCCAGCAGCTCAAAGGAGGCTGCGGGAGGGCAGTACTTC.

A few counts support this clone. The chain's CDR3 is CASSYSTGADTEAFF. CDR3 DNA: TGTGCCAGCAGTTACTCGACAGGGGCGGACACTGAAGCTTTCTTT. The genes are TRBV6-5 and TRBJ1-1; 8 bases match TRBD1. The germline CDR1 and CDR2 sequences are MNHEY and SVGAGI. The CDR3 is 15 amino acids. V lost 0 bases and J lost 3; bases outside the gene matches: 3.

The J gene is TRBJ2-3, the V gene TRBV7-9; weak D call: TRBD2 (7 bases). Trimming took off 5 bases at V and 6 bases at J, with 15 bases between the two ends. CDR3 length equals 14 residues. In germline, CDR1 is SEHNR, CDR2 FQNEAQ (reference sequence). This CDR3 reads CASSQGRGPDTQYF. For the CDR3, the DNA is TGTGCCAGCAGCCAGGGGAGGGGTCCCGATACGCAGTATTTT.

This rearrangement joins TRBV30 to TRBJ2-6; maybe TRBD2 (6 bases). Trimming removed 6 bases at V and 0 bases at J, with 9 bases between. The CDR3 has 14 residues. Germline-derived CDR1 and CDR2 are GTSNPN and SVGIG (reference sequence). The CDR3 sequence: CACAGSSGANVLTF. Written as DNA, the CDR3 is TGTGCCTGCGCGGGGAGCTCTGGGGCCAACGTCCTGACTTTC.

The gene calls are TRBV5-4 and TRBJ1-1, with a tentative D call TRBD1 (6 bases). Germline V gene lookup returns CDR1 SGHNT and CDR2 YYREEE (reference sequence). The CDR3 spans 16 residues. Trimming left V 4 bases short and J 1 base short, with 17 bases between. Written as DNA, the CDR3 is TGTGCCAGCAGCCTAGGACAGAGTCAGAAGAACACTGAAGCTTTCTTT. This gives the protein CASSLGQSQKNTEAFF.

V and J are TRBV2 and TRBJ1-5; 8 bases align to TRBD1. Germline CDR1 is SNHLY and CDR2 is FYNNEI. V dropped 6 bases and J dropped 4; count of bases not matched to a gene: 11. The CDR3 sequence is 16 residues long. In DNA, the CDR3 is TGTGCCAGCAGCCCGATGCCAGGGGGCCGTAATCAGCCCCAGCATTTT. It translates to CASSPMPGGRNQPQHF.

The chain combines TRBV10-2 with TRBJ1-1; D might be TRBD1 (6 bases). The CDR3 is 11 amino acids. The V and J ends lost 6 bases and 6 bases respectively, with 8 bases between them. Germline V lookup: CDR1 WSHSY, CDR2 SAAADI. The CDR3 sequence: CASSRGAEAFF. The CDR3 region has the DNA TGCGCCAGCAGCAGGGGCGCTGAAGCTTTCTTT.

The chain links TRBV30 to TRBJ2-7; a weak D match, TRBD2 (5 bases). V lost 1 base, J lost 12 bases, and 13 bases lay in between. The CDR3 totals 11 residues. CDR1 is GTSNPN, CDR2 SVGIG, per germline (reference sequence). This CDR3 reads CAWSGRGPRYF. CDR3 in DNA: TGTGCCTGGAGTGGCCGGGGTCCAAGGTACTTC.

CDR3 amino acids: CASSLEHPTDTQYF. In nucleotides, the CDR3 is TGTGCCAGCAGCTTGGAGCACCCCACAGATACGCAGTATTTT. This chain uses TRBV5-4 with TRBJ2-3; D remains ambiguous. From germline, CDR1 is SGHNT and CDR2 YYREEE (reference sequence). The CDR3 contains 14 residues. Trimming removed 0 bases at V and 2 bases at J, with 7 bases between.

This chain joins TRBV3-1 (or the pseudogene TRBV3-2) and TRBJ2-7, with TRBD2 matching over 8 bases. The CDR3 contains 15 residues. Germline CDR1 is LGHDT and CDR2 is YNNKEL (reference sequence). Trimming cost V 1 base and J 0 bases; bases outside gene matches: 2. The CDR3 reads CASSQGLAGSYEQYF. The CDR3 coding sequence is TGTGCCAGCAGCCAAGGGCTAGCGGGCTCCTACGAGCAGTACTTC.

V and J are TRBV10-3 and TRBJ1-4; TRBD1 matches 10 bases. CDR3 length equals 16 residues. Trimming at V came to 2 bases and at J to 0 bases, leaving 0 bases not matched to a gene. Germline CDR1 ENHRY, CDR2 SYGVKD. The CDR3 DNA reads TGTGCCATCAGTGAGGGACAGGGGGCAACTAATGAAAAACTGTTTTTT. Amino acid sequence: CAISEGQGATNEKLFF.

The gene calls are TRBV6-5 and TRBJ1-3, with D maybe TRBD1 (6 bases). Trimming removed 6 bases from V and 8 bases from J, with 20 bases in between. Germline V gives CDR1 MNHEY, CDR2 SVGAGI. CDR3 length: 15 amino acids. This CDR3 reads CASRDPGQIPDTIYF. CDR3 sequence (DNA): TGTGCCAGCAGGGACCCGGGACAAATCCCGGACACCATATATTTT.

The V and J genes are TRBV5-1 and TRBJ1-4, with D maybe TRBD1 (6 bases). The V end lost 0 bases, the J end lost 8 bases, and 14 bases lay between the germline ends. Per the germline V gene, CDR1 is SGHRS and CDR2 is YFSETQ. The CDR3 is 15 residues long. Here the CDR3 DNA reads TGCGCCAGCAGCTTGGAGGCAGGGGCGAGAGAAAAACTGTTTTTT. Protein sequence: CASSLEAGAREKLFF.

This clone occurred once. CDR3 region: CASSRTGTGGLETQYF. The CDR3 DNA follows: TGCGCCAGCAGCCGCACCGGGACAGGGGGCCTAGAGACCCAGTACTTC. The chain is built from TRBV5-1 and TRBJ2-5, with 12 bases lining up with TRBD1. This CDR3 is 16 amino acids long. Germline V gene lookup returns CDR1 SGHRS and CDR2 YFSETQ. V gave up 4 bases and J gave up 4 bases; unmatched junction bases: 8.

The chain uses TRBV5-1 and TRBJ2-4, with 9 bases fitting TRBD1. The CDR3 loop spans 14 amino acids. Germline V gene sequence: CDR1 SGHRS, CDR2 YFSETQ. With V trimmed by 3 bases and J by 7 bases, 5 bases remained unmatched. CDR3 protein: CASSSGTGNNIQYF. The CDR3 region has the DNA TGCGCCAGCAGCTCCGGGACAGGGAACAACATTCAGTACTTC.

The chain is built from TRBV5-4 and TRBJ1-1, with 7 bases aligning to TRBD1. The CDR3 contains 14 residues. Trimming at V came to 4 bases and at J to 4 bases, leaving 7 bases not matched to a gene. The germline V gene encodes CDR1 SGHNT and CDR2 YYREEE (reference sequence). Here the CDR3 reads CASSEGGTSTEAFF. CDR3 DNA: TGTGCCAGCAGCGAAGGGGGCACGAGCACTGAAGCTTTCTTT. Full variable domain (rest looked up from reference TRBV5-4 and TRBJ1-1): ETGVTQSPTHLIKTRGQQVTLRCSSQSGHNTVSWYQQALGQGPQFIFQYYREEENGRGNFPPRFSGLQFPNYSSELNVNALELDDSALYLCASSEGGTSTEAFFGQGTRLTVV.

This rearrangement joins TRBV12-3 or TRBV12-4 to TRBJ1-1; the D gene is possibly TRBD1 (6 bases). Trimming stripped 7 bases from V and 4 bases from J, with 10 bases between. The CDR3 is 12 amino acids. The CDR3 loop reads CASNRGGTEAFF. CDR3 bases: TGTGCCAGCAACAGAGGGGGCACTGAAGCTTTCTTT.

V usage is TRBV5-6 and J usage is TRBJ2-3; D call uncertain. The CDR3 runs 13 residues. CDR1 is SGHDT and CDR2 is YYEEEE in the germline V gene. V was clipped by 4 bases and J by 6 bases, with 12 bases between them. CDR3 amino acids: CASSPVGIDTQYF. The CDR3 bases are TGTGCCAGCAGCCCCGTGGGCATCGATACGCAGTATTTT.